These T cell receptor beta chains were read from a single sample in a study of T cell repertoires in ileal Crohn's disease. Assay: immunoSEQ multiplex PCR; the TCRdb copy retains only in-frame clones and omits some. The sample holds over 3,500 clones, approximately 77% seen once. Sequencing was done on a sample of ileal tissue. The receptors derive from an adult with Crohn's disease. The CDR3 runs from the conserved cysteine through the conserved F or W. The D gene is left open where the match is weak. Expanded clones get a size class; other rows say once, few or many, or leave the size out.

d_call: TRBD2
j_call: TRBJ2-4
clone_size: few
v_call: TRBV27
cdr3_length: 18
cdr3_nt: TGTGCCAGCAGTTCCTGGACTAGCGGGGAGGGGGCCAAAAACATTCAGTACTTC
cdr3_aa: CASSSWTSGEGAKNIQYF

d_call: TRBD2
j_call: TRBJ2-1
clone_size: .
v_call: TRBV28
cdr3_length: 17
cdr3_nt: TGTGCCAGCAGTTCCACACTTACCGGGACTAGGCCCGATGAGCAGTTCTTC
cdr3_aa: CASSSTLTGTRPDEQFF

d_call: .
j_call: TRBJ2-5
clone_size: .
v_call: TRBV6-5
cdr3_length: 13
cdr3_nt: TGTGCCAGCAGCAACAGGGTCGGAGAGACCCAGTACTTC
cdr3_aa: CASSNRVGETQYF

d_call: .
j_call: TRBJ2-7
clone_size: .
v_call: TRBV9
cdr3_length: 15
cdr3_nt: TGTGCCAGCAGCGTAGAAAGCGGTCCCTCCTACGAGCAGTACTTC
cdr3_aa: CASSVESGPSYEQYF

d_call: TRBD1
j_call: TRBJ2-1
clone_size: .
v_call: TRBV7-3
cdr3_length: 14
cdr3_nt: TGTGCCAGCAGCTTAGGACAGGGGAACAATGAGCAGTTCTTC
cdr3_aa: CASSLGQGNNEQFF

d_call: .
j_call: TRBJ2-1
clone_size: .
v_call: TRBV19
cdr3_length: 13
cdr3_nt: TGTGCCAGTAGTAAAGACAGATACAATGAGCAGTTCTTC
cdr3_aa: CASSKDRYNEQFF

d_call: TRBD1
j_call: TRBJ1-1
clone_size: .
v_call: TRBV29-1
cdr3_length: 14
cdr3_nt: TGCAGCGCGCCCGGACAGGGAACGTACACTGAAGCTTTCTTT
cdr3_aa: CSAPGQGTYTEAFF

d_call: .
j_call: TRBJ2-7
clone_size: .
v_call: TRBV29-1
cdr3_length: 11
cdr3_nt: TGCAGCGTTGTAGCGTCCTACGAGCAGTACTTC
cdr3_aa: CSVVASYEQYF

d_call: TRBD1
j_call: TRBJ1-5
clone_size: .
v_call: TRBV2
cdr3_length: 15
cdr3_nt: TGTGCCAGCAGCATTGAGGAGGGGGCCGATCAGCCCCAGCATTTT
cdr3_aa: CASSIEEGADQPQHF

d_call: .
j_call: TRBJ1-1
clone_size: .
v_call: TRBV6-4
cdr3_length: 12
cdr3_nt: TGTGCCAGCAGTGACTCGGGCCTGAGAGCTTTCTTT
cdr3_aa: CASSDSGLRAFF

d_call: TRBD1
j_call: TRBJ1-1
clone_size: once
v_call: TRBV28
cdr3_length: 14
cdr3_nt: TGTGCCAGCACCATGGACAGGGGGCGAACTGAAGCTTTCTTT
cdr3_aa: CASTMDRGRTEAFF

d_call: .
j_call: TRBJ2-7
clone_size: .
v_call: TRBV11-1
cdr3_length: 15
cdr3_nt: TGTGCCAGCAGAAAGAACCGGGACATCGCCTACGAGCAGTACTTC
cdr3_aa: CASRKNRDIAYEQYF

d_call: TRBD2
j_call: TRBJ2-1
clone_size: .
v_call: TRBV6-5
cdr3_length: 15
cdr3_nt: TGTGCCAGCAGTCTAGCGGGAGGTTACTACAATGAGCAGTTCTTC
cdr3_aa: CASSLAGGYYNEQFF

d_call: TRBD1
j_call: TRBJ2-7
clone_size: .
v_call: TRBV5-4
cdr3_length: 14
cdr3_nt: TGTGCCAGCAGCCCCGGGACAGGGGGCTACGAGCAGTACTTC
cdr3_aa: CASSPGTGGYEQYF

d_call: .
j_call: TRBJ1-1
clone_size: .
v_call: TRBV5-4
cdr3_length: 15
cdr3_nt: TGTGCCAGCAGCTTGGGAGGGGCCGGGAGGACTGAAGCTTTCTTT
cdr3_aa: CASSLGGAGRTEAFF

d_call: .
j_call: TRBJ1-4
clone_size: .
v_call: TRBV9
cdr3_length: 14
cdr3_nt: TGTGCCAGCAGCGTCAGGACGGGGAATGAAAAACTGTTTTTT
cdr3_aa: CASSVRTGNEKLFF

d_call: .
j_call: TRBJ2-2
clone_size: .
v_call: TRBV30
cdr3_length: 14
cdr3_nt: TGTGCCTGGAGTATGAAGGGGCGGACCGGGGAGCTGTTTTTT
cdr3_aa: CAWSMKGRTGELFF

d_call: TRBD2
j_call: TRBJ2-7
clone_size: .
v_call: TRBV2
cdr3_length: 14
cdr3_nt: TGTGCCAGCATGGGATCCGCGGGGGAGTACGAGCAGTACTTC
cdr3_aa: CASMGSAGEYEQYF

d_call: TRBD2
j_call: TRBJ2-2
clone_size: .
v_call: TRBV15
cdr3_length: 19
cdr3_nt: TGTGCCACCAGCAGAGATCCGGGACTAGCGGGGGTTCGCACCGGGGAGCTGTTTTTT
cdr3_aa: CATSRDPGLAGVRTGELFF

d_call: .
j_call: TRBJ2-7
clone_size: .
v_call: TRBV11-2
cdr3_length: 14
cdr3_nt: TGTGCCAGCAGGCCTACTTCTTCCTCCTACGAGCAGTACTTC
cdr3_aa: CASRPTSSSYEQYF

d_call: .
j_call: TRBJ2-2
clone_size: once
v_call: TRBV28
cdr3_length: 16
cdr3_nt: TGTGCCAGCAGCCCCACCCTTGGAGCGAACACCGGGGAGCTGTTTTTT
cdr3_aa: CASSPTLGANTGELFF

d_call: .
j_call: TRBJ2-2
clone_size: few
v_call: TRBV4-2
cdr3_length: 14
cdr3_nt: TGTGCCAGCAGCCCAGGGGTCGCCACCGGGGAGCTGTTTTTT
cdr3_aa: CASSPGVATGELFF

d_call: TRBD1
j_call: TRBJ1-5
clone_size: once
v_call: TRBV11-2
cdr3_length: 13
cdr3_nt: TGTGCCAGCAGCCAGGGGGCTCAGCAGCCCCAGCATTTT
cdr3_aa: CASSQGAQQPQHF

d_call: TRBD2
j_call: TRBJ2-5
clone_size: .
v_call: TRBV27
cdr3_length: 20
cdr3_nt: TGTGCCAGCAGTTTCCCCTTCTACTCTCCGGGACTAGCGGAAGGAGAGACCCAGTACTTC
cdr3_aa: CASSFPFYSPGLAEGETQYF

d_call: TRBD1
j_call: TRBJ1-2
clone_size: large
v_call: TRBV6-6
cdr3_length: 16
cdr3_nt: TGTGCCAGCAGTTACCCCCCGGGACAGTTTAACTATGGCTACACCTTC
cdr3_aa: CASSYPPGQFNYGYTF

d_call: TRBD2
j_call: TRBJ2-1
clone_size: once
v_call: TRBV7-2
cdr3_length: 15
cdr3_nt: TGTGCCAGCAGCTCACTAGCGGGAGGGACCAATGAGCAGTTCTTC
cdr3_aa: CASSSLAGGTNEQFF

d_call: TRBD2
j_call: TRBJ2-1
clone_size: .
v_call: TRBV7-9
cdr3_length: 16
cdr3_nt: TGTGCCAGCAGCTCCCAGGCGGCTAGCGGGAAGAATGAGCAGTTCTTC
cdr3_aa: CASSSQAASGKNEQFF

d_call: .
j_call: TRBJ1-2
clone_size: few
v_call: TRBV5-4
cdr3_length: 15
cdr3_nt: TGTGCCAGCACTTTGGCGGGGGCATCCTCCTATGGCTACACCTTC
cdr3_aa: CASTLAGASSYGYTF

d_call: TRBD1
j_call: TRBJ1-1
clone_size: .
v_call: TRBV7-2
cdr3_length: 14
cdr3_nt: TGTGCCAGCAGCCGACAGGGAGAAGGCACTGAAGCTTTCTTT
cdr3_aa: CASSRQGEGTEAFF

d_call: .
j_call: TRBJ1-2
clone_size: large
v_call: TRBV7-9
cdr3_length: 13
cdr3_nt: TGTGCCAGCAGCAATTCCCGCAGGCATGGCTACACCTTC
cdr3_aa: CASSNSRRHGYTF

d_call: TRBD1
j_call: TRBJ2-1
clone_size: once
v_call: TRBV29-1
cdr3_length: 13
cdr3_nt: TGCAGCGTATTGGACAGGGAGTACAATGAGCAGTTCTTC
cdr3_aa: CSVLDREYNEQFF

d_call: .
j_call: TRBJ1-1
clone_size: large
v_call: TRBV7-6
cdr3_length: 13
cdr3_nt: TGTGCCAGCAGCTCCGGACAGATCACTGAAGCTTTCTTT
cdr3_aa: CASSSGQITEAFF

d_call: .
j_call: TRBJ1-2
clone_size: .
v_call: TRBV10-1
cdr3_length: 13
cdr3_nt: TGCGCCAGCAGTGTGGCGGGCCACTATGGCTACACCTTC
cdr3_aa: CASSVAGHYGYTF

d_call: .
j_call: TRBJ1-5
clone_size: few
v_call: TRBV4-2
cdr3_length: 16
cdr3_nt: TGTGCCAGCAGCCAAGTGGCGGGCGGTAACAATCAGCCCCAGCATTTT
cdr3_aa: CASSQVAGGNNQPQHF

d_call: .
j_call: TRBJ2-6
clone_size: large
v_call: TRBV6-6
cdr3_length: 13
cdr3_nt: TGTGCCAGCAGGACTGGTGATGGCAACGTCCTGACTTTC
cdr3_aa: CASRTGDGNVLTF

d_call: TRBD1
j_call: TRBJ2-7
clone_size: once
v_call: TRBV10-3
cdr3_length: 14
cdr3_nt: TGTGCCATCAGTGAGTCGGGACAGGGGTACGAGCAGTACTTC
cdr3_aa: CAISESGQGYEQYF

d_call: TRBD2
j_call: TRBJ2-2
clone_size: .
v_call: TRBV28
cdr3_length: 15
cdr3_nt: TGTGCCAGCAGTCGGGGGACTAGCGGGTTCGGGGAGCTGTTTTTT
cdr3_aa: CASSRGTSGFGELFF

d_call: TRBD1
j_call: TRBJ1-5
clone_size: .
v_call: TRBV19
cdr3_length: 15
cdr3_nt: TGTGCCAGTCATCCGGGACAGGGTTATAATCAGCCCCAGCATTTT
cdr3_aa: CASHPGQGYNQPQHF

d_call: .
j_call: TRBJ2-7
clone_size: .
v_call: TRBV29-1
cdr3_length: 12
cdr3_nt: TGCAGCGTTGGTCAGCGGGTGGGGGAGCAGTACTTC
cdr3_aa: CSVGQRVGEQYF

d_call: TRBD2
j_call: TRBJ2-5
clone_size: .
v_call: TRBV5-1
cdr3_length: 16
cdr3_nt: TGCGCCAGGGACCATTATAGCGGGGGGGATCAAGAGACCCAGTACTTC
cdr3_aa: CARDHYSGGDQETQYF

d_call: .
j_call: TRBJ1-1
clone_size: .
v_call: TRBV5-1
cdr3_length: 15
cdr3_nt: TGCGCCAGCAGCCGCAACGACGGGGGGTGGACTGAAGCTTTCTTT
cdr3_aa: CASSRNDGGWTEAFF

d_call: .
j_call: TRBJ1-5
clone_size: .
v_call: TRBV12-5
cdr3_length: 15
cdr3_nt: TGTGCTAGTGGTCAAACGGGGTTGGGCAATCAGCCCCAGCATTTT
cdr3_aa: CASGQTGLGNQPQHF

d_call: TRBD1
j_call: TRBJ2-1
clone_size: .
v_call: TRBV18
cdr3_length: 18
cdr3_nt: TGTGCCAGCTCACCACGTGTTACCGGGACAGGGACCTACAATGAGCAGTTCTTC
cdr3_aa: CASSPRVTGTGTYNEQFF

d_call: .
j_call: TRBJ2-1
clone_size: few
v_call: TRBV11-3
cdr3_length: 14
cdr3_nt: TGTGCCAGCAGCCTAGGGGGGGAGAAGGATGAGCAGTTCTTC
cdr3_aa: CASSLGGEKDEQFF

d_call: .
j_call: TRBJ2-5
clone_size: .
v_call: TRBV18
cdr3_length: 13
cdr3_nt: TGTGCCAGCTCACCATGGCATGGAGAGACCCAGTACTTC
cdr3_aa: CASSPWHGETQYF

d_call: .
j_call: TRBJ2-5
clone_size: .
v_call: TRBV11-2
cdr3_length: 15
cdr3_nt: TGTGCCAGCAGCTTAGAAGGAGGGCCGCAAGAGACCCAGTACTTC
cdr3_aa: CASSLEGGPQETQYF

d_call: .
j_call: TRBJ2-7
clone_size: .
v_call: TRBV5-4
cdr3_length: 14
cdr3_nt: TGTGCCAGCAGCTTGGTAGGGGTTGACGACGAGCAGTACTTC
cdr3_aa: CASSLVGVDDEQYF

d_call: .
j_call: TRBJ2-7
clone_size: .
v_call: TRBV7-2
cdr3_length: 17
cdr3_nt: TGTGCCAGCAGCTTAGGCGGAGCATCTAGTCCCCTCGGCGAGCAGTACTTC
cdr3_aa: CASSLGGASSPLGEQYF

d_call: .
j_call: TRBJ1-4
clone_size: few
v_call: TRBV9
cdr3_length: 15
cdr3_nt: TGTGCCAGCAGCTCCCGGGACAACTTTAATGAAAAACTGTTTTTT
cdr3_aa: CASSSRDNFNEKLFF